The T cell receptor (beta chain) described here comes from a study of cytomegalovirus exposure and HLA in healthy donors (dated by TCRdb to about 2017). Regarding the complete study: An earlier analysis of roughly 500 of the donors reported about 280 Gb of sequence data and 95 million to 130 million unique TCR beta sequences obtained from approximately 180 million T cells. All discovery cohort repertoires had been generated on a single sequencing platform. Donor age, sex, ethnicity and CMV serostatus were compiled together with the repertoire data. Genome-wide SNP genotypes for about 65% of the 666 donors were used in a later genetic analysis, which treated that subset as a discovery cohort. The number of donors typed differed by locus, with roughly 629-640 for A, B, C, DRB1 and DQB1, 522 for DQA1, 600 to 610 for DPA1, and 472 for DPB1. The study aimed to test whether cataloging public T cell receptors could reveal signatures of past pathogen exposure. Using immunosequencing, the study profiled T cell repertoires from 500 to 800 subjects and related those repertoires to cytomegalovirus serostatus. In the later analysis, no new phenotypic data were used to find candidate immune exposures; instead, reliance was placed on TCR beta sequences and their occurrence across donors. To study patterns of TCR occurrence, a later analysis re-analyzed previously published TCR beta repertoires from around 660 donors and added high-resolution HLA genotyping. About five DR-DQ haplotypes were handled as single units for association and clustering because linkage in the cohort was strong. To predict cytomegalovirus infection status, the study brought together high-throughput TCR immunosequencing, statistical association of individual TCRs with disease status, and machine learning. Among around 400 genotyped donors of the cohort, an average of around 240,000 unique TCR beta nucleotide sequences were sequenced per donor, around a sixth of them non-productive. Of the roughly 420 genotyped donors, 75% to 85% were placed in the genetic ancestry cluster associated with self-reported Caucasian donors. An earlier analysis of 587 of the donors applied high-throughput TCR beta sequencing to assess whether each TCR beta V gene segment acted as functional or pseudogenic. Both class I and class II loci were covered by HLA typing, at four-digit resolution. In addition to the first cohort of roughly 700 subjects, a separate validation cohort of about 120 different subjects was used. An early release that covered some 630 HLA-typed donors contained 250 to 350 gigabases of sequencing data and tens of millions of unique TCR sequences.

In the case of this clone: Which antigen it targets is not known.

What the authors observed across the whole study: When HLA alleles, especially DR and DQ, strongly co-occurred, attributing TCR associations to individual alleles was difficult. The only immune exposure information available for the cohort was CMV serostatus. A later analysis found that HLA-associated TCR beta chains were more clonally expanded and had lower generation probabilities than equally common non-associated chains. In both the original and validation cohorts, the classifier was reported to diagnose cytomegalovirus status with high specificity and sensitivity. In this cohort, only TCR beta chains were sequenced, and detectable features were limited by the absence of alpha or paired-chain data. Linkage disequilibrium might explain the correlated functional status among segregating V segments, but an unknown experimental factor could not be excluded. A few of the identified cytomegalovirus-associated TCR beta chains were confirmed in vitro to be specific for cytomegalovirus antigens. In a later analysis, most CMV-associated TCR beta chains were found to appear HLA-restricted, with HLA associations seemingly driven largely by CMV exposure. It was suggested by the authors that the approach could potentially be generalized to other disease states and immunological phenotypes. In an earlier analysis of several hundred of the donors, most TCR beta V segments were observed in productive rearrangements about 87% or about 30% of the time, broadly matching IMGT annotations. Specific HLA alleles were associated with 15,000 to 20,000 TCR beta sequences at a false discovery rate of 0.05 in a later analysis. Sequencing depth was assumed to be roughly uniform across donors in the presence/absence analyses, though that assumption may not hold. Fewer than 20 rarely observed V segments, including chromosome 9 orphons, were excluded from the earlier analysis of 550 to 700 of the donors because counts were too low. The study gave a list of roughly 150 TCR beta chains associated with cytomegalovirus. A further reported finding was that TCR beta sequences accurately predicted the HLA-A and HLA-B alleles for most subjects in the first cohort. Because HLA typing was missing for some donors at each locus, association tests included only the typed subset. An association between a missense DCLRE1C variant and V-gene and J-gene trimming of TCR beta chains was found in a later genetic analysis and replicated in an independent cohort. Across donors, most TCR sequences were observed very rarely, whereas some public TCRs were present in many individuals. A later analysis reported that several top co-occurrence clusters appeared linked to parvovirus B19, influenza, CMV and Epstein-Barr virus. The sequencing pipeline was judged likely to have produced a cluster of highly shared sequence variants as a technical artifact. In a later genetic analysis, fewer N-insertions in productive TCRs were reported among donors in an Asian-associated ancestry cluster than the roughly 640-donor mean. A later analysis found that TCR association rates varied across HLA loci, with DRB1 alleles showing the most associated TCRs and HLA-C alleles the fewest.

In total, 666 healthy bone marrow donors made up the cohort. At the time of sampling, all cohort members were nominally healthy, though unrecorded immune exposures were likely present. The donor tested CMV seropositive, placing the donor among the roughly 300 seropositive members of the cohort. A peripheral blood sample was collected from each donor, and TCR beta sequencing was performed on peripheral blood mononuclear cells. The Qiagen DNeasy Blood Extraction Kit was used to extract genomic DNA from the blood cell samples. The library was obtained by the immunoSEQ multiplex PCR assay. A mixture of 60 forward primers for TCR Vbeta segments and 13 reverse primers for TCR Jbeta segments was used in the multiplex PCR. A multiplex PCR assay on genomic DNA amplified the CDR3 region of rearranged TCR beta genes. On the Illumina HiSeq System, the amplified TCR beta libraries were sequenced as 87-base-pair reads. The paper's processing steps were these. Across the 640 or so repertoires, a later analysis counted roughly 77 million unique TCR beta chains, 9.5 million to 12 million of which were shared by at least two donors. Raw reads were error-corrected and collapsed into unique sequences by a nearest-neighbor algorithm in which closely related sequences were merged to remove PCR and sequencing errors. To assign V, D and J gene segments, CDR3 sequences were aligned to IMGT reference sequences. For a sequence to be retained, a match of at least six nucleotides was required to both a V gene segment and a J gene segment. A rearrangement counted as productive if the CDR3 had no stop codons and remained in frame with V and J, and every other rearrangement counted as non-productive. Following IMGT convention, CDR3 was defined as the stretch from the second conserved V-encoded cysteine up to the conserved J-encoded phenylalanine. Sequences without an unambiguous match to a single V gene segment were excluded from the earlier analysis of 587 of the donors. In an earlier analysis of 587 of the donors, V segments were called functional above 56.7% productive rearrangements and were called segregating when the between-donor standard deviation exceeded 5%. A statistical classification framework was developed to diagnose cytomegalovirus status using the catalog of TCR beta chain sequences. A later analysis assigned V and J genes by comparing TCR nucleotide sequences with IMGT/GENE-DB human TR gene sequences. A later analysis assigned CDR3 sequences and most-parsimonious VDJ recombination scenarios with the TCRdist pipeline. In a later analysis, each TCR beta chain was defined by its CDR3 amino acid sequence together with its V-gene family, and reads lacking a unique V-gene family were excluded. To address suspected cross-contamination and a sequencing artifact, a later analysis removed 550 to 750 highly shared, low-generation-probability nucleotide sequences. In a later analysis, a clonal expansion index for each public chain was calculated from normalized within-repertoire ranks of inferred template counts. A later analysis computed generation probabilities with a VDJ recombination model fitted to out-of-frame rearrangements, and checked the results against IGoR. Hypergeometric tests were used in a later analysis to score TCR-TCR, TCR-HLA and TCR-CMV co-occurrence, with a repertoire-size bias correction applied to the TCR pairs. False discovery rates were estimated in a later analysis by permuting HLA or CMV assignments 20 times. In a later analysis, co-occurring TCRs were grouped with DBSCAN, and TCRdist sequence similarity was added when clustering was performed within HLA-allele-positive subsets. Co-occurrence clustering excluded repertoires with fewer than 30,000 or more than 120,000 public chains, plus five with anomalous nucleotide sharing. Sourced from immuneACCESS, this table was stored by TCRdb with only in-frame sequences that have V and J called. A share of the clones is absent; for the studies checked, an unresolved V gene accounts for under half, and the remainder has no known explanation. V and J calls and clone size are those listed in that table; D and trimming were worked out from the DNA. Per the sample table, the count is about 200,000 clones. Roughly 0.89% of the sample rests with the top ten.

The receptor was derived from a woman aged 30 to 39 in good health and CMV-seropositive. Sequences were obtained from PBMCs.

DNA sequence: TGTGCCAGCTCACCTAGCGGGAGGGGCGAAGAGACCCAGTACTTC. Protein translation: CASSPSGRGEETQYF. The rearranged segments are TRBV18 and TRBJ2-5; a stretch of 11 junction bases matches TRBD2. CDR1 and CDR2, per the germline V gene, are KGHSH and LQKENI. The CDR3 contains 15 residues, cysteine and phenylalanine counted. Here the CDR3 DNA is all that survives: 45 bases in frame from base 1. The junction shows trimming of 3 bases on V and 3 bases on J, and the gene matches do not reach 3 bases of it.